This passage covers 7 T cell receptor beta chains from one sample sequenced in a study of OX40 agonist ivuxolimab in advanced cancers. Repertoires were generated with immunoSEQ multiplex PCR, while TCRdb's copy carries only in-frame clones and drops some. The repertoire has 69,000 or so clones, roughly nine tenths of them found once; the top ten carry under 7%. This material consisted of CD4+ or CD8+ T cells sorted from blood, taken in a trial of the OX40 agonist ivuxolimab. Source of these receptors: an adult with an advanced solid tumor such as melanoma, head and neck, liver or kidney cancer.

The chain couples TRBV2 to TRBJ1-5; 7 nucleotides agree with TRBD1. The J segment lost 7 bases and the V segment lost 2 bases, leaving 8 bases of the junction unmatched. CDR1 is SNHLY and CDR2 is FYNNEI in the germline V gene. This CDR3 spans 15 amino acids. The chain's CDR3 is CASSEQTGAWQPQHF. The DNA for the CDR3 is TGTGCCAGCAGTGAACAAACAGGGGCCTGGCAGCCCCAGCATTTT.

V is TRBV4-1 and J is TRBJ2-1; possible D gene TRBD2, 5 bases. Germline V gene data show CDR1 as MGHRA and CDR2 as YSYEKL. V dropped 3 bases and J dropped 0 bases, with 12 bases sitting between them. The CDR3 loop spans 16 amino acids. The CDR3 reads CASSQLGLSSYNEQFF. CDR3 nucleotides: TGCGCCAGCAGCCAGCTAGGACTCAGCTCCTACAATGAGCAGTTCTTC.

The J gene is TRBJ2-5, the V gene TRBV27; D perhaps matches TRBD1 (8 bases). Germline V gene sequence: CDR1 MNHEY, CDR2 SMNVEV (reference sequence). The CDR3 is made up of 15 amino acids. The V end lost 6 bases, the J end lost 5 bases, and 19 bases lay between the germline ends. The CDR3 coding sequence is TGTGCCAGCAGGGGGAGGGACAGGCCCCAGGAGACCCAGTACTTC. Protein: CASRGRDRPQETQYF.

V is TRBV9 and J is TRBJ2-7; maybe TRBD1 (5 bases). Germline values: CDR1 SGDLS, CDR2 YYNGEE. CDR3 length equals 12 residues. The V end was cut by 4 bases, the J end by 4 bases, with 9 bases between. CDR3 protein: CASSPTEYEQYF. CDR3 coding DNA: TGTGCCAGCAGCCCGACAGAATACGAGCAGTACTTC.

The CDR3 DNA reads TGTGCCAGCAGTAGGACAGTCAACACTGAAGCTTTCTTT. Its protein is CASSRTVNTEAFF. The V gene is TRBV6-5, the J gene TRBJ1-1, with a weak D call TRBD1 (6 bases). Trimming cost V 5 bases and J 2 bases, with 9 bases left between them. This CDR3 spans 13 amino acids. From germline, CDR1 is MNHEY and CDR2 SVGAGI.

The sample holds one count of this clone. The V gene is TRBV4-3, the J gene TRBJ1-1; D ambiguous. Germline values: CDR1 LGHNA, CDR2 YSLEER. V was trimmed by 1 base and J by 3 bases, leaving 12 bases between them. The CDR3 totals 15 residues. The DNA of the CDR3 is TGCGCCAGCAGCCAAGGGGGTTGGGGAGACACTGAAGCTTTCTTT. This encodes CASSQGGWGDTEAFF.

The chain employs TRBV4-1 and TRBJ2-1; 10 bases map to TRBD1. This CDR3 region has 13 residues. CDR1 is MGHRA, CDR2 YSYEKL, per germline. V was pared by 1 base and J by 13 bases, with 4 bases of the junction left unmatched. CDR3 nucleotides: TGCGCCAGCAGCCAAGGGGACAGGGGTGACCAGTTCTTC. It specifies CASSQGDRGDQFF.